This TCR beta chain was captured by sequencing in a study of shared clonotypes between healthy human individuals. The quantity of DNA used in unsorted PBMC replicate PCRs was 300 ng, corresponding to 30,000 or so T cell genomes. The sequencing of unsorted PBMC DNA took place on ten immunoSEQ deep assay plates. In the authors' methods: Filtering was not the same, since immunoSEQ gave junction-only sequences without quality scores. TCRdb's table, derived via immunoSEQ multiplex PCR, lists solely in-frame clones and lacks some. For V, J and clone size, that table is used; D and trimming come from the DNA. The sample includes about 490,000 clones, 70% to 85% seen only once; the top ten take more than 10%. The study drew its donors from healthy HIV-negative adults without recent acute infections or vaccinations. This clone was picked up a small number of times. Input material: PBMCs. This TCR was sampled from a woman between 40 and 55 years old in good health. Some clones in this sample may be carry-over from other donors' samples.

The CDR3 here is CASSVGRTPTGANVLTF. CDR3 sequence (DNA): TGTGCCAGCAGCGTAGGGAGAACACCCACTGGGGCCAACGTCCTGACTTTC. The chain is built from TRBV9 and TRBJ2-6; D gene ambiguous. Germline-derived CDR1 and CDR2 are SGDLS and YYNGEE. Trimming cost V 0 bases and J 2 bases, with 12 bases left between them. This CDR3 has 17 amino acids.